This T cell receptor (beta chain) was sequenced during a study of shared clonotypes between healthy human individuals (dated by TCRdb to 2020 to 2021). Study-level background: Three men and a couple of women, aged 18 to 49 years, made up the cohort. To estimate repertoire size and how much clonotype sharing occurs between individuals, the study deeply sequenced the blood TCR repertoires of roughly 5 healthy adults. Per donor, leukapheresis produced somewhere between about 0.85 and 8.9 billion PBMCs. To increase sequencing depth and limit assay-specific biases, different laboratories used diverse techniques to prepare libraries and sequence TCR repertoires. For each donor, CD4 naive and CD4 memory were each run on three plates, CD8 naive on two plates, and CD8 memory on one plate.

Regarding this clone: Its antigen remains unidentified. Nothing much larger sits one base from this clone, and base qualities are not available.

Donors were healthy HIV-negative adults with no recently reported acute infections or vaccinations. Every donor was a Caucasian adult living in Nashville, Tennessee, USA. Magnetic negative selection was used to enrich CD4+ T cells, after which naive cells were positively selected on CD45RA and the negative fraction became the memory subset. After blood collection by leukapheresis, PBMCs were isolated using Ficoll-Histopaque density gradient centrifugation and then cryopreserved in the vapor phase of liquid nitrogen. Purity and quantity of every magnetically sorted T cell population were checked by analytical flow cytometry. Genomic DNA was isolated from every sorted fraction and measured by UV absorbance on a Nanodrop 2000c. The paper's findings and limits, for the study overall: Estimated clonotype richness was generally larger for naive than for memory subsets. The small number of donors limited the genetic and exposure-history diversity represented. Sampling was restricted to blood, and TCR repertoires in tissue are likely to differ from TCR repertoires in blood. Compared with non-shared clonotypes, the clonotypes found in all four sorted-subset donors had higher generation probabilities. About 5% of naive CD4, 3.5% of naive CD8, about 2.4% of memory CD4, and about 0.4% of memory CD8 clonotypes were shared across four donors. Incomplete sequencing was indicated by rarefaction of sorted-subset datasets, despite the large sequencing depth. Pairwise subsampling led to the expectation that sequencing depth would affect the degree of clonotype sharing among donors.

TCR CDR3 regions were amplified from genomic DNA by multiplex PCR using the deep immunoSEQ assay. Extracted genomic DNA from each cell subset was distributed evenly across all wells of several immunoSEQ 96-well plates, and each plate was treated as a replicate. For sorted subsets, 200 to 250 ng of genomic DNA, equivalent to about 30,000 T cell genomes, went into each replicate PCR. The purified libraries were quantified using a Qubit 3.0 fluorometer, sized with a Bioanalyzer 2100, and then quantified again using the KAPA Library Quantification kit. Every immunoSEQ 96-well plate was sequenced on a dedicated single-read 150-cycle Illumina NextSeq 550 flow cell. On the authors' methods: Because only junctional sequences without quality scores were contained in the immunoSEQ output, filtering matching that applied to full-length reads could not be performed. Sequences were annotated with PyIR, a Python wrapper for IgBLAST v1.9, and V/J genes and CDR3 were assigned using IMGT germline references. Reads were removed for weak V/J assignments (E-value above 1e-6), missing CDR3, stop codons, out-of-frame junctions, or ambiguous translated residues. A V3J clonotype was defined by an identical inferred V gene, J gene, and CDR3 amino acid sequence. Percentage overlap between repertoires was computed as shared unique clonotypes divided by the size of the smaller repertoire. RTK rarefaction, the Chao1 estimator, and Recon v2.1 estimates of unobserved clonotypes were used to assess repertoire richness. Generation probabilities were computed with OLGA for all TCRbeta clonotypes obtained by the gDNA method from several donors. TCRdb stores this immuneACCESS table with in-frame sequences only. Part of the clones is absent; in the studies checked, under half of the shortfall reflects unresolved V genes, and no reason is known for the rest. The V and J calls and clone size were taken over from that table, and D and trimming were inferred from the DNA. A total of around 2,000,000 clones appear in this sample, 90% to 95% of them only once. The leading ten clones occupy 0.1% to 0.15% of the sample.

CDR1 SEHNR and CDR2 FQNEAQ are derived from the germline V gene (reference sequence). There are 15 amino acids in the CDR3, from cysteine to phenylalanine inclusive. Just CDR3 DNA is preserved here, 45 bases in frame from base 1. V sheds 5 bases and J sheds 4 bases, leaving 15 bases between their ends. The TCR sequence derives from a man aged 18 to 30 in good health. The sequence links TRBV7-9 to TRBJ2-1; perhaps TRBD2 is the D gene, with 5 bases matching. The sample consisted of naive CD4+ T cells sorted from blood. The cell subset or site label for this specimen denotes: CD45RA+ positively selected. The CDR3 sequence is CASSPDGGGYNEQFF. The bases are TGTGCCAGCAGCCCCGATGGCGGCGGGTACAATGAGCAGTTCTTC.